Listed below are T cell receptor beta chains from one sample, sequenced in a study of cytomegalovirus exposure and HLA in healthy donors. Method: immunoSEQ multiplex PCR; TCRdb's copy keeps in-frame clones and lacks some. Seen here are some 150,000 clones, approximately 88% observed once, and the top ten hold 0.8% to 1%. The sequencing sample was made of PBMCs. The receptors were sampled from a woman aged 25 to 39 in good health and CMV-seronegative. CDR3s include the opening cysteine and the closing phenylalanine or tryptophan. For some rows the clone size is stated as once, few or many, or as a class when expanded; others skip it.

V gene: TRBV7-2; J gene: TRBJ2-3; clone size: .; CDR3 protein: CASSLGTRTADTQYF
V gene: TRBV6-4; J gene: TRBJ1-6; clone size: .; CDR3 protein: CASSALTAWNSPLHF
V gene: TRBV7-9; J gene: TRBJ2-2; clone size: .; CDR3 protein: CASSSYRGAGELFF
V gene: TRBV5-6; J gene: TRBJ1-4; clone size: .; CDR3 protein: CASSPGTGRSTNEKLFF
V gene: TRBV28; J gene: .; clone size: .; CDR3 protein: CASSGTGGDEQYF
V gene: TRBV5-1; J gene: TRBJ2-2; clone size: .; CDR3 protein: CASSLAKSSGELFF
V gene: TRBV28; J gene: TRBJ1-2; clone size: .; CDR3 protein: CASSHSGTGDYGYTF
V gene: TRBV19; J gene: TRBJ1-2; clone size: .; CDR3 protein: CASSIVAGGDGYTF
V gene: TRBV6-6; J gene: TRBJ1-2; clone size: .; CDR3 protein: CASSLQGLNYGYTF
V gene: TRBV4-3; J gene: TRBJ1-2; clone size: few; CDR3 protein: CASRGVTGGVANYGYTF
V gene: TRBV2; J gene: TRBJ1-2; clone size: .; CDR3 protein: CASRYRDGSNYGYTF
V gene: TRBV6-1; J gene: TRBJ1-2; clone size: few; CDR3 protein: CASSPDRVYGYTF
V gene: TRBV7-6; J gene: TRBJ1-1; clone size: .; CDR3 protein: CASSLGTGIMNTEAFF
V gene: TRBV7-9; J gene: TRBJ2-7; clone size: once; CDR3 protein: CASSSGQGPYEQYF
V gene: TRBV11-2; J gene: TRBJ1-2; clone size: .; CDR3 protein: CASSTKTGALYGYTF
V gene: TRBV28; J gene: TRBJ1-3; clone size: .; CDR3 protein: CASGEAGNTIYF
V gene: TRBV5-4; J gene: .; clone size: .; CDR3 protein: CASSLDASRGYEQYF